The 3 T cell receptor beta chains reported below all come from one sample, sequenced in a study of T cells in women clearing cervical HPV infection. Here immunoSEQ multiplex PCR was the method, and the copy in TCRdb shows in-frame clones only, minus some. This table holds more than 45,000 clones. Input material: blood buffy coat. All receptors derive from a woman between 18 and 75 years old with a cervical HPV16 infection that either progressed to CIN3+ or cleared (not recorded which).

A remark on this clone: The read stops 3 residues short of the end of the CDR3; the missing end is completed from the germline J gene. The rearrangement joins TRBV5-1 to TRBJ2-3, with TRBD1 as a possible D gene (6 bases). The V and J ends lost 5 bases and 0 bases respectively, with 13 bases between them. From germline, CDR1 is SGHRS and CDR2 YFSETQ. The CDR3 contains 15 residues. The part of the CDR3 DNA that was read is TGCGCCAGCAGTAAAAGGACAGTTAGCACAGATACG. It codes for CASSKRTVSTDT. Given in full, the CDR3 is CASSKRTVSTDTQYF.

On this clone: Read data end 3 residues before the CDR3 end; the end is taken from the germline J gene. The chain recombines TRBV7-8 with TRBJ2-3, with TRBD2 identical over 9 bases. This CDR3 has 18 residues. Germline trimming cut 2 bases from V and 1 base from J; bases unmatched to any gene: 10. Germline CDR1 and CDR2: SGHVS and FQNEAQ. CDR3 sequence: CASSLLAGVSTGTDTQYF. The part of the CDR3 DNA that was read is TGTGCCAGCAGCTTATTAGCGGGGGTTAGCACGGGCACAGATACG.

On this clone itself: The CDR3 end lies 3 residues beyond the end of the read and is filled in from the germline J gene. The J gene is TRBJ2-7, the V gene TRBV28, with 9 nucleotides matching TRBD1. Germline V lookup: CDR1 MDHEN, CDR2 SYDVKM. The CDR3 totals 15 residues. Germline trimming cut 5 bases from V and 3 bases from J; bases unmatched to any gene: 8. CDR3: CASSLLPGQGYEQYF. CDR3 DNA, as far as it was read: TGTGCCAGCAGTCTACTACCGGGACAGGGCTACGAG.